Following are 18 T cell receptor beta chains from one sample sequenced in a study of blood T cell repertoires in COVID-19. Profiling relied on immunoSEQ multiplex PCR, and the TCRdb table lists in-frame clones only, not all of them. This sample carries 200,000 to 250,000 clones, 83% of them seen once, and the ten largest clones take 0.95% to 1.5%. Sequencing used peripheral blood. Receptors were obtained from a woman in her 30s with COVID-19, enrolled during active disease.

The rearrangement joins TRBV19 to TRBJ2-1; the match to TRBD2 covers 9 bases. The CDR3 is 18 amino acids. V trimming: 5 bases; J trimming: 0 bases; junction bases outside the gene matches: 11. CDR1 is LNHDA, CDR2 SQIVND, per germline (reference sequence). For the CDR3, the DNA is TGTGCCAGTAGTTCCCTCCGGACTAGCGCAAACTCCTACAATGAGCAGTTCTTC. Its protein is CASSSLRTSANSYNEQFF.

The CDR3 protein is CASSVAAGGLSGYNEQFF. The CDR3 DNA is TGTGCCAGCAGCGTAGCAGCGGGGGGCCTTAGTGGGTACAATGAGCAGTTCTTC. The chain has TRBV9 and TRBJ2-1; 9 nucleotides match TRBD2. Germline V CDR1 and CDR2: SGDLS, YYNGEE. The J segment lost 4 bases and the V segment lost 0 bases, leaving 11 bases of the junction unmatched. CDR3 length: 18 residues.

The CDR3 here is CASIWGQGVLGEQYF. The DNA for the CDR3 is TGTGCCAGCATCTGGGGCCAGGGGGTCTTGGGCGAGCAGTACTTC. V usage is TRBV7-9 and J usage is TRBJ2-7; 7 bases line up with TRBD1. Trimming at V came to 7 bases and at J to 6 bases, leaving 15 bases not matched to a gene. The germline CDR1 and CDR2 sequences are SEHNR and FQNEAQ (reference sequence). This CDR3 spans 15 amino acids.

The rearrangement joins TRBV5-4 to TRBJ1-3; D might be TRBD1 (5 bases). The CDR3 is 18 residues long. Trimming took 4 bases from V and 4 from J, leaving 24 bases between them. Germline V gene sequence: CDR1 SGHNT, CDR2 YYREEE (reference sequence). The CDR3 is CASSAVGGRGGAGNTIYF. CDR3 sequence (DNA): TGTGCCAGCAGCGCTGTGGGGGGACGAGGAGGAGCCGGAAACACCATATATTTT.

The table lists this clone with a count of one. The chain is built from TRBV3-1 (or the pseudogene TRBV3-2) and TRBJ1-3, with 7 positions matching TRBD1. Losses at the gene ends were 5 bases for V and 2 bases for J; bases not matched to a gene: 3. This CDR3 is 14 amino acids long. Germline V CDR1 and CDR2: LGHDT, YNNKEL (reference sequence). CDR3 bases: TGTGCCAGCAGCTCACAGGGGACTGGAAACACCATATATTTT. The encoded protein is CASSSQGTGNTIYF.

The chain employs TRBV6-2 or TRBV6-3 and TRBJ2-3; D not certain. Germline CDR1 reads MNHEY; CDR2 reads SVGEGT. Trimming pared 5 bases from V and 5 bases from J, leaving 5 bases between. The CDR3 contains 11 residues. The CDR3: CASSPGDTQYF. The CDR3 DNA sequence: TGTGCCAGCAGTCCAGGAGATACGCAGTATTTT.

This sequence joins TRBV27 and TRBJ2-2; 11 bases are shared with TRBD1. Trimming cost V 6 bases and J 7 bases; bases outside gene matches: 7. The CDR3 has 15 residues. The germline V gene has CDR1 MNHEY and CDR2 SMNVEV (reference sequence). The CDR3 loop reads CASSLGQGVVGELFF. The DNA for the CDR3 is TGTGCCAGCAGCCTGGGACAGGGGGTGGTCGGGGAGCTGTTTTTT.

The chain carries TRBV9 and TRBJ2-6; possible D gene TRBD2, 5 bases. V dropped 1 base and J dropped 3 bases, with 11 bases sitting between them. The CDR3 has 16 residues. Germline V gives CDR1 SGDLS, CDR2 YYNGEE. CDR3 bases: TGTGCCAGCAGCGTACGGCGGGTGGGTGGGGCCAACGTCCTGACTTTC. Its protein is CASSVRRVGGANVLTF.

The chain uses TRBV7-9 and TRBJ2-1, with 12 bases aligning to TRBD1. V shed 7 bases and J 8 bases; nucleotides not matched to a gene: 9. The CDR3 covers 15 residues. Germline V gives CDR1 SEHNR, CDR2 FQNEAQ (reference sequence). This chain's CDR3 is CASTLGTGGLDEQFF. For the CDR3, the DNA is TGTGCCAGCACCCTCGGGACAGGGGGCCTCGATGAGCAGTTCTTC. Supplemented by reference TRBV7-9 and TRBJ2-1, the full variable domain reads DTGVSQNPRHKITKRGQNVTFRCDPISEHNRLYWYRQTLGQGPEFLTYFQNEAQLEKSRLLSDRFSAERPKGSFSTLEIQRTEQGDSAMYLCASTLGTGGLDEQFFGPGTRLTVL.

The chain is built from TRBV18 and TRBJ1-4; 7 bases match TRBD1. CDR3 length: 17 amino acids. CDR1 KGHSH and CDR2 LQKENI come from the germline V gene. V lost 4 bases, J lost 6 bases, and 14 bases stayed unmatched. CDR3 DNA sequence: TGTGCCAGCTCACAGGAGACAGGGCGGGCGTTGGATGAAAAACTGTTTTTT. Amino acids: CASSQETGRALDEKLFF.

This chain joins TRBV7-3 and TRBJ2-5; 9 bases agree with TRBD1. V lost 4 bases, J lost 4 bases, and 7 bases stayed unmatched. CDR1 SGHTA and CDR2 FQGTGA come from the germline V gene. This CDR3 spans 15 amino acids. As DNA, the CDR3 is TGTGCCAGCAGCTCAACAGGGGGCCGGACAGAGACCCAGTACTTC. Translated, it gives CASSSTGGRTETQYF.

This clone was counted many times. This chain joins TRBV29-1 and TRBJ2-1; maybe TRBD2 (5 bases). This CDR3 is 13 amino acids long. Trimming took off 7 bases at V and 6 bases at J, with 16 bases between the two ends. Looked up from germline, CDR1 is SQVTM and CDR2 is ANQGSEA. The chain's CDR3 is CSGGSGEGNEQFF. CDR3 in DNA: TGCAGCGGTGGCAGCGGAGAGGGCAATGAGCAGTTCTTC.

The gene calls are TRBV13 and TRBJ2-1; possibly TRBD1 for D (5 bases). CDR1 is PRHDT and CDR2 is FYEKMQ in the germline V gene (reference sequence). The V and J ends lost 3 bases and 5 bases respectively, with 11 bases between them. This CDR3 is built from 14 residues. The CDR3 region is CASSFDAQDNEQFF. Here the CDR3 DNA reads TGTGCCAGCAGCTTTGACGCACAGGACAATGAGCAGTTCTTC.

The chain recombines TRBV19 with TRBJ1-4; 11 nucleotides align to TRBD1. This CDR3 contains 15 residues. The V gene's germline CDR1 is LNHDA and CDR2 SQIVND (reference sequence). J was trimmed by 7 bases and V by 6 bases; bases with no gene match: 7. The CDR3 is CASRGRDRGSEKLFF. CDR3 sequence (DNA): TGTGCCAGTAGGGGCCGGGACAGGGGGAGTGAAAAACTGTTTTTT.

Points on this clone: This CDR3 is also generated by other DNA sequences in the sample. V is TRBV5-1 and J is TRBJ2-3, with 8 positions matching TRBD1. The CDR3 is made up of 14 amino acids. Per germline, CDR1 SGHRS and CDR2 YFSETQ. Unmatched junction bases numbered 1, after V lost 3 bases and J lost 1 base. Written as DNA, the CDR3 is TGCGCCAGCAGCTCGGGACAGGGCACAGATACGCAGTATTTT. Amino acid sequence: CASSSGQGTDTQYF.

This sequence joins TRBV24-1 and TRBJ1-5; the D gene is possibly TRBD1 (5 bases). V was cut by 4 bases and J by 6 bases, with 12 bases left in between. The CDR3 is 14 amino acids. Germline CDR1 reads KGHDR; CDR2 reads SFDVKD. The CDR3 spells CATSEAGRIQPQHF. As DNA, the CDR3 is TGTGCCACCAGTGAGGCGGGACGGATTCAGCCCCAGCATTTT.

As regards this clone: The DNA is left out, because the CDR3 cannot be placed on it with certainty; the CDR3 is given as TCRdb lists it. V usage is TRBV1 and J usage is TRBJ1-2. TRBV1 is an annotated pseudogene. The length of the CDR3 is 20 amino acids, counting both ends. Here the CDR3 reads CTSSQDYGCRGTGVLNGYTF.

The genes are TRBV5-5 and TRBJ2-1, with TRBD2 matching 7 bases. The CDR3 has 15 amino acids. Trimming took 0 bases from V and 8 from J; bases not matched to a gene: 8. Looked up from germline, CDR1 is SGHKS and CDR2 is YYEKEE (reference sequence). The CDR3 DNA reads TGTGCCAGCAGCTTGGGACTAGCTGAGGTGGATGAGCAGTTCTTC. Its translation is CASSLGLAEVDEQFF.